This T cell receptor (beta chain) appears in the sequencing data of a study of blood T cell repertoires in COVID-19. Looking at the study overall: Samples taken during acute and convalescent COVID-19 were collected in the United States, Italy and Spain. Nucleic acid was either cDNA or gDNA, and it came from T cells, B-cell-depleted T cells, or PBMCs.

The CDR3 spans 14 residues. The V segment lost 2 bases and the J segment 7 bases; nucleotides outside the gene matches: 4. Germline CDR1 reads LGHDT; CDR2 reads YNNKEL (reference sequence). Authors' methods: Reference gene primer amplification in the assay estimated nucleated cell counts. Produced via immunoSEQ multiplex PCR; TCRdb's table is partial and in-frame only. V, J and clone size derive from that table, while D and trimming were established from the DNA sequence. The repertoire holds about 190,000 clones, roughly 86% seen once, with roughly 5.3% in the top ten. This clone has at least ten counts.

This TCR came from a woman aged 70-85 years with active or convalescent COVID-19. The V call is TRBV3-1 (or the pseudogene TRBV3-2), the J call TRBJ1-4; 7 positions match TRBD1. Input material: peripheral blood. In nucleotides, the CDR3 is TGTGCCAGCAGCCAATGGGGACAGCGTGAAAAACTGTTTTTT. Its protein is CASSQWGQREKLFF.